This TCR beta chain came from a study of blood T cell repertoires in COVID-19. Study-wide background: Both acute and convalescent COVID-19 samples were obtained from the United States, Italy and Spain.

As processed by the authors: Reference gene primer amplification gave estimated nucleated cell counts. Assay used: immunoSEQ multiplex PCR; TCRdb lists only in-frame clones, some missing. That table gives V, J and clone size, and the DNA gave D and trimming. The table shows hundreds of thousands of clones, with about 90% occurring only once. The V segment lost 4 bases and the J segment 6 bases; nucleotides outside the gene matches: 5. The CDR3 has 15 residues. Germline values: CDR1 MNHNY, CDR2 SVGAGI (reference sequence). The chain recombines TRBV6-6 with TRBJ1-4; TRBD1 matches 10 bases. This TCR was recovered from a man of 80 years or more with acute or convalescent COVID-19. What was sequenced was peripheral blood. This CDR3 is CASSFTGTGDEKLFF. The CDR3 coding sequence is TGTGCCAGCAGTTTCACCGGGACAGGGGATGAAAAACTGTTTTTT.